This TCR beta chain was retrieved from a study of blood T cell repertoires in COVID-19. Germline V lookup: CDR1 SGHTS, CDR2 YDEGEE. V gave up 7 bases and J gave up 14 bases, with 16 bases separating them. This CDR3 is 12 amino acids long. The Seattle site enrolled patients during active infection and followed them longitudinally. Sequencing used immunoSEQ multiplex PCR; TCRdb keeps in-frame clones, though not all of them. The sample carries roughly 250,000 clones, about 80% recorded once. This rearrangement joins TRBV5-8 to TRBJ1-6; no firm D call. The specimen was peripheral blood. The sequence was obtained from a person aged 65-85 years with COVID-19, enrolled during active disease. In DNA form, the CDR3 reads TGTGCCAGCGCCTCGCTAGGTGTTACCCTCCACTTT. As protein: CASASLGVTLHF. The full variable domain, with the rest looked up from reference TRBV5-8 and TRBJ1-6, is EAGVTQSPTHLIKTRGQQATLRCSPISGHTSVYWYQQALGLGLQFLLWYDEGEERNRGNFPPRFSGRQFPNYSSELNVNALELEDSALYLCASASLGVTLHFGNGTRLTVT.